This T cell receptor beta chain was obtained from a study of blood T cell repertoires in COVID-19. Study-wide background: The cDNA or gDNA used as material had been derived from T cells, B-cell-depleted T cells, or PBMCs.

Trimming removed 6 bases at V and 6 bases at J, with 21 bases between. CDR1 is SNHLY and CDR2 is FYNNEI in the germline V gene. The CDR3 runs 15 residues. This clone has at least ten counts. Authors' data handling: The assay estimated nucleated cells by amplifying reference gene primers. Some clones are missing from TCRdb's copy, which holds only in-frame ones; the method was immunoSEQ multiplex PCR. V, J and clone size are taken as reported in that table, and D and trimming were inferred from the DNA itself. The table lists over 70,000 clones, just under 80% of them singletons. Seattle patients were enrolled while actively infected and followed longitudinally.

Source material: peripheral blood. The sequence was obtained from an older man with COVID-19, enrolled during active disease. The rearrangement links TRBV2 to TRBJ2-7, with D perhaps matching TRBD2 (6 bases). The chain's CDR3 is CASRPEGLSRSEQYF. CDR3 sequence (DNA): TGTGCCAGCAGACCGGAGGGCCTTTCAAGGAGCGAGCAGTACTTC.